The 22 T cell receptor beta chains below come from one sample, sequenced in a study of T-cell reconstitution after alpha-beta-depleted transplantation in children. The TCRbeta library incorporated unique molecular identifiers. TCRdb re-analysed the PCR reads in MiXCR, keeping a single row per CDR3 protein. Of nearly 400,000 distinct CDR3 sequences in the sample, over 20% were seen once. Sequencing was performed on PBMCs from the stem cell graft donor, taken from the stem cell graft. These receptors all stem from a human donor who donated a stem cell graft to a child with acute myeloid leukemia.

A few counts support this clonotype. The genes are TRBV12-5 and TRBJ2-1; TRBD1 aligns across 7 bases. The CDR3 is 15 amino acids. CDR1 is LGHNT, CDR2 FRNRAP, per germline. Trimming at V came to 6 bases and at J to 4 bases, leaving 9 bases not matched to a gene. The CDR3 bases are TGTGCTAGTGGGCCGGGACAGACCCTATACAATGAGCAGTTCTTC. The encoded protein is CASGPGQTLYNEQFF.

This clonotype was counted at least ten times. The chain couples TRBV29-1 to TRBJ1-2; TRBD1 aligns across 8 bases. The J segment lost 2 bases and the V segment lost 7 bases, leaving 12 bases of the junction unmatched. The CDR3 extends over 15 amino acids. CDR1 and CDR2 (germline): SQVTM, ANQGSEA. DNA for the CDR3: TGCAGCGCCTCTACGCAGGACAGGGCAAACTATGGCTACACCTTC. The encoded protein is CSASTQDRANYGYTF.

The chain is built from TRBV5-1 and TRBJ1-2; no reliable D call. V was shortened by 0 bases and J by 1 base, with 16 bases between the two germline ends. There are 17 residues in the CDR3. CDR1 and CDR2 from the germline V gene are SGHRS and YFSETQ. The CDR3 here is CASSLGIAVGVNYGYTF. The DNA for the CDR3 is TGCGCCAGCAGCTTGGGAATCGCGGTCGGGGTTAACTATGGCTACACCTTC.

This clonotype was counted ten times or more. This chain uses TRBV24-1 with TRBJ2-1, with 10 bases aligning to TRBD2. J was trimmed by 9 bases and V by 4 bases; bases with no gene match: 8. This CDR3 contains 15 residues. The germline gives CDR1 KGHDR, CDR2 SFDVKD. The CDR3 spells CATSDEAGGFFEQFF. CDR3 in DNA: TGTGCCACCAGTGACGAAGCGGGAGGGTTTTTTGAGCAGTTCTTC.

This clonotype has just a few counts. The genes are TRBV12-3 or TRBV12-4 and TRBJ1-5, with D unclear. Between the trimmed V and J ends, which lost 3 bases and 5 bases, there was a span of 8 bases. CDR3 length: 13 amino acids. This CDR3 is CASSFGPYQPQHF. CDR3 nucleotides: TGTGCCAGCAGTTTTGGTCCCTATCAGCCCCAGCATTTT.

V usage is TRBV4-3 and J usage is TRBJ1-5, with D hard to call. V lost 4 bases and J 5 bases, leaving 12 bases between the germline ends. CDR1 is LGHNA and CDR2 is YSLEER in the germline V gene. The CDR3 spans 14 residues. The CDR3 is CASSRQDLDQPQHF. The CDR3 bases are TGCGCCAGCAGCCGACAAGACCTGGATCAGCCCCAGCATTTT.

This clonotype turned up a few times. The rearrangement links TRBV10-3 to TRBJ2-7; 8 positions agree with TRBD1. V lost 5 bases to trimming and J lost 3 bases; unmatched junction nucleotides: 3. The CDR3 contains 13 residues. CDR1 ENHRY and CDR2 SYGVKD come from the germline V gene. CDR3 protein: CAISPDRGYEQYF. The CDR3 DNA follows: TGTGCCATCAGTCCCGACAGGGGCTACGAGCAGTACTTC.

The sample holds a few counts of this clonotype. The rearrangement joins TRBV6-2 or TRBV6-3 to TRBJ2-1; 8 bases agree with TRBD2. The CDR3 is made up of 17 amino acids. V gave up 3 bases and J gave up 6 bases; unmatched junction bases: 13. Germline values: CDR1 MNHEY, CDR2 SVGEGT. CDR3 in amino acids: CASSYSGTRGIGNEQFF. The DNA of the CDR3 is TGTGCCAGCAGTTATAGCGGGACTCGGGGGATCGGCAATGAGCAGTTCTTC.

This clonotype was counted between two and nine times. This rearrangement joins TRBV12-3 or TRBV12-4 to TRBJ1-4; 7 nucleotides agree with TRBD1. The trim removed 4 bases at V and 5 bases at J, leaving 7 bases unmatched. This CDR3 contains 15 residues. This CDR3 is CASSSDRVQNEKLFF. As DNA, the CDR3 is TGTGCCAGCAGTTCCGACAGGGTTCAGAATGAAAAACTGTTTTTT.

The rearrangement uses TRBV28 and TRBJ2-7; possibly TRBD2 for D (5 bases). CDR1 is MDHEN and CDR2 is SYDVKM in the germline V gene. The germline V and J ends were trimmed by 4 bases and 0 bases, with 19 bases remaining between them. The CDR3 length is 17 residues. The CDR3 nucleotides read TGTGCCAGCAGTTGGACTTTAGAGGTCCTTAGCTCCTACGAGCAGTACTTC. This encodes CASSWTLEVLSSYEQYF. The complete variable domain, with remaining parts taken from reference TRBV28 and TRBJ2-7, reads DVKVTQSSRYLVKRTGEKVFLECVQDMDHENMFWYRQDPGLGLRLIYFSYDVKMKEKGDIPEGYSVSREKKERFSLILESASTNQTSMYLCASSWTLEVLSSYEQYFGPGTRLTVT.

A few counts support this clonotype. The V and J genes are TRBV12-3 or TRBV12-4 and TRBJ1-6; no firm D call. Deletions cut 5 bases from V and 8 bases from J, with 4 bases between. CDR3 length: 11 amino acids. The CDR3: CASSLYSPLHF. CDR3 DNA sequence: TGTGCCAGCAGTCTATATTCACCCCTCCACTTT.

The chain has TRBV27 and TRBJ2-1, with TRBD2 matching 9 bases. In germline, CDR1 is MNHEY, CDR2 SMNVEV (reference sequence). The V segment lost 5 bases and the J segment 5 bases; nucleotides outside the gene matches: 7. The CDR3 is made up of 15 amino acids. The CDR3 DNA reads TGTGCCAGCAGTCTCCGACTAGCGGAGCACAATGAGCAGTTCTTC. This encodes CASSLRLAEHNEQFF.

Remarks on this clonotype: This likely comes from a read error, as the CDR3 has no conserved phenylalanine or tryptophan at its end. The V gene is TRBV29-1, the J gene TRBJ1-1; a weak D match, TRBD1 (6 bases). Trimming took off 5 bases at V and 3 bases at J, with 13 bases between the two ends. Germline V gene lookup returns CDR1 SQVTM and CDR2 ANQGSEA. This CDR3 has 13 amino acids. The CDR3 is CSVFGGLDTEAFY. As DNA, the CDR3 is TGCAGCGTTTTTGGGGGGCTGGACACTGAAGCTTTCTAT.

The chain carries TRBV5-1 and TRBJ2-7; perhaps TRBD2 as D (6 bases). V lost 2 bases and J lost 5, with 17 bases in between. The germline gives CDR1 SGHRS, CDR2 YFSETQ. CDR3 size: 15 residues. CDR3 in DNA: TGCGCCAGCAGCTTCCGGAGGGAAGGTGGCAACGAGCAGTACTTC. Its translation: CASSFRREGGNEQYF. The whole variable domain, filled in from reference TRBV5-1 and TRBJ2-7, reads KAGVTQTPRYLIKTRGQQVTLSCSPISGHRSVSWYQQTPGQGLQFLFEYFSETQRNKGNFPGRFSGRQFSNSRSEMNVSTLELGDSALYLCASSFRREGGNEQYFGPGTRLTVT.

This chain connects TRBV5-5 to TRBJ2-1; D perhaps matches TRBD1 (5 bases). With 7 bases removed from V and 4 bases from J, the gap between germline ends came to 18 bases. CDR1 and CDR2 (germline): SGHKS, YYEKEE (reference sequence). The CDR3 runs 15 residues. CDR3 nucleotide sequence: TGTGCCAGCGATACGTTCCCAGGGTCTTACAATGAGCAGTTCTTC. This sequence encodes CASDTFPGSYNEQFF.

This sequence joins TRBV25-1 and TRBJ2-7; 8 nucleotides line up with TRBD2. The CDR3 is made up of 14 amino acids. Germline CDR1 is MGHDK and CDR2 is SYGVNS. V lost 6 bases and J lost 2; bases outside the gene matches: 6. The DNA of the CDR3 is TGTGCCAGCAGCGGAGCGGGAGACGCCTACGAGCAGTACTTC. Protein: CASSGAGDAYEQYF.

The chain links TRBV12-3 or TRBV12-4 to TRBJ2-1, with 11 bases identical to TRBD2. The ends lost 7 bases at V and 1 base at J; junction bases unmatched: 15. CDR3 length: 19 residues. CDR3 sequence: CASIFLAGGAKISYNEQFF. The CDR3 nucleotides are TGTGCCAGCATCTTTCTAGCGGGAGGAGCCAAAATTTCCTACAATGAGCAGTTCTTC.

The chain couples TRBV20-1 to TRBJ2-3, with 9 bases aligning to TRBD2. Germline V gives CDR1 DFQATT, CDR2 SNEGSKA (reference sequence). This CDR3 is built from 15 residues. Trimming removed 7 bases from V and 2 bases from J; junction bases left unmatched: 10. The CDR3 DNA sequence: TGCAGTGTCCTGGGTAGCGGGGGCTCCACAGATACGCAGTATTTT. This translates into CSVLGSGGSTDTQYF.

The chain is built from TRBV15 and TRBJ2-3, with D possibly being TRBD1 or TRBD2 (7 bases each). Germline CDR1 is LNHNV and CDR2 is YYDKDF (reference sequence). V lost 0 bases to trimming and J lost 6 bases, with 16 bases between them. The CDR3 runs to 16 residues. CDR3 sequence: CATSREGGGSGDTQYF. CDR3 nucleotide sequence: TGTGCCACCAGCAGAGAAGGGGGCGGGAGTGGGGATACGCAGTATTTT.

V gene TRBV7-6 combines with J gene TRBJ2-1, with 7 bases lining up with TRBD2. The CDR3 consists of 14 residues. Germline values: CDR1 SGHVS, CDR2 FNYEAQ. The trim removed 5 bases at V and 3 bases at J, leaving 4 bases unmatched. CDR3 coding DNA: TGTGCCAGCAGCCGCAGCGGGATCTACAATGAGCAGTTCTTC. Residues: CASSRSGIYNEQFF. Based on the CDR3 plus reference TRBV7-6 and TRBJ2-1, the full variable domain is GAGVSQSPRYKVTKRGQDVALRCDPISGHVSLYWYRQALGQGPEFLTYFNYEAQQDKSGLPNDRFSAERPEGSISTLTIQRTEQRDSAMYRCASSRSGIYNEQFFGPGTRLTVL.

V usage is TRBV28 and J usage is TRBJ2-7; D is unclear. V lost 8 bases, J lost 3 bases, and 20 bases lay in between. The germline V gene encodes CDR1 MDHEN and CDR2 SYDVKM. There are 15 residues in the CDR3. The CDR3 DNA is TGTGCCAGCCTCACATATTCTTCCAGAAACTACGAGCAGTACTTC. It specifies CASLTYSSRNYEQYF.

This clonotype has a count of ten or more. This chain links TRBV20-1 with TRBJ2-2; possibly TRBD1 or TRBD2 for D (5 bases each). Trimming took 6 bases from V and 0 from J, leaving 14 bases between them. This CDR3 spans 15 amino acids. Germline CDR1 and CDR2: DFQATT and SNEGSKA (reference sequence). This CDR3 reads CSAERGGSNTGELFF. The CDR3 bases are TGCAGTGCCGAGAGGGGTGGGTCGAACACCGGGGAGCTGTTTTTT.